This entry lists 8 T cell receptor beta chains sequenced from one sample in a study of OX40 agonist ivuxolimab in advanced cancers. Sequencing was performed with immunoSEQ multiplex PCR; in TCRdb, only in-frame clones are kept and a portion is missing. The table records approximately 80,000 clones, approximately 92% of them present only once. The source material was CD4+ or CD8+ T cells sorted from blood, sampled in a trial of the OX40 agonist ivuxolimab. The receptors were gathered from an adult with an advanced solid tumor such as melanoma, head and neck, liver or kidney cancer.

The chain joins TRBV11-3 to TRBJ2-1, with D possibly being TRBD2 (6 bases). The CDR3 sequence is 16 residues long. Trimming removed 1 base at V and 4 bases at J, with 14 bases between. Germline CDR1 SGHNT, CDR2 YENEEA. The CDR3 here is CASSLGVLAEYNEQFF. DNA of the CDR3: TGTGCCAGCAGCTTAGGAGTATTAGCGGAGTACAATGAGCAGTTCTTC.

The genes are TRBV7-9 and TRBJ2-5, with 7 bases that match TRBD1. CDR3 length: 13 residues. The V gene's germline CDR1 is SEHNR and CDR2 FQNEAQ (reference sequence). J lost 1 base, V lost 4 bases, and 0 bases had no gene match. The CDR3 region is CASSYRGQETQYF. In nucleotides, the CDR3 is TGTGCCAGCAGCTACAGGGGCCAAGAGACCCAGTACTTC. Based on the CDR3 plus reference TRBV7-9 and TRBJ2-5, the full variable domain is DTGVSQNPRHKITKRGQNVTFRCDPISEHNRLYWYRQTLGQGPEFLTYFQNEAQLEKSRLLSDRFSAERPKGSFSTLEIQRTEQGDSAMYLCASSYRGQETQYFGPGTRLLVL.

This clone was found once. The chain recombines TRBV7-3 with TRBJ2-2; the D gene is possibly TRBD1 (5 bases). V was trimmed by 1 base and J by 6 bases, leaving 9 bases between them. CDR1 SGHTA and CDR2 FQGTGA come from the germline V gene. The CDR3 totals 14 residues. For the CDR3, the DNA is TGTGCCAGCAGCTTAAAGGGGTCAGCCGGGGAGCTGTTTTTT. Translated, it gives CASSLKGSAGELFF.

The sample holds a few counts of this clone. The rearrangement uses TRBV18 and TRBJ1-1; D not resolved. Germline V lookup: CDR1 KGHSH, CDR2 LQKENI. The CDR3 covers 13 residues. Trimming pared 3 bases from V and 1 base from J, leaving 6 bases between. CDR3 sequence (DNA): TGTGCCAGCTCACCCCAGGAGAACACTGAAGCTTTCTTT. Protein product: CASSPQENTEAFF.

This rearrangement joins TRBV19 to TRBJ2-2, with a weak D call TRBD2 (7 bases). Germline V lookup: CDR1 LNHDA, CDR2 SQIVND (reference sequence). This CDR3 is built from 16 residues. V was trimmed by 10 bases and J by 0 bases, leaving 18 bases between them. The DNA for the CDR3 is TGTGCCACCGCCCCGGGGGGCGGAGCGAACACCGGGGAGCTGTTTTTT. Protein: CATAPGGGANTGELFF. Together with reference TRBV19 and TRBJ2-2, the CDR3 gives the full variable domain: DGGITQSPKYLFRKEGQNVTLSCEQNLNHDAMYWYRQDPGQGLRLIYYSQIVNDFQKGDIAEGYSVSREKKESFPLTVTSAQKNPTAFYLCATAPGGGANTGELFFGEGSRLTVL.

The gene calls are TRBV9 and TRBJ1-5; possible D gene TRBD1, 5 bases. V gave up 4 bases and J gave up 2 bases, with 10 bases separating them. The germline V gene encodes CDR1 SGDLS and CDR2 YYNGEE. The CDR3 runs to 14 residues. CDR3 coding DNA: TGTGCCAGCAGCCCGGGGGTTGGCAATCAGCCCCAGCATTTT. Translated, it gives CASSPGVGNQPQHF.

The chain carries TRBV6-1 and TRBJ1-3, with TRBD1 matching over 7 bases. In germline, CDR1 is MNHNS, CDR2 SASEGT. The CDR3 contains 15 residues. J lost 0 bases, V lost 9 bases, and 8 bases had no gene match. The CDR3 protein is CARRKGAYSGNTIYF. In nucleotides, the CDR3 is TGTGCCAGGAGGAAGGGGGCCTACTCTGGAAACACCATATATTTT.

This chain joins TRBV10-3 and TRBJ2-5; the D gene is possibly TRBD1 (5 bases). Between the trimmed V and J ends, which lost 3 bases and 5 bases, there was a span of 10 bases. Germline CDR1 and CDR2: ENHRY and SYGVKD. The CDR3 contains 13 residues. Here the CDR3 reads CAISEYRLETQYF. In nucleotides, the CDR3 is TGTGCCATCAGTGAATACAGGTTGGAGACCCAGTACTTC.